A selection of T cell receptor beta chains follows, all from one sample in a study of T-cell memory formation after mild COVID-19. One entry per CDR3 protein results from TCRdb running MiXCR on the 5' RACE reads. The sample lists 100,000 or so distinct CDR3 sequences; roughly 11% were seen once. The sample consisted of PBMCs or a T cell subset sorted from them (not recorded which). These receptors were obtained from a man aged 18 to 29 who had mild COVID-19 (a few samples of this study predate the infection). Cell type and time point are not known. Both conserved end residues are part of each CDR3. Fields, in order: clone size, D gene, V gene, J gene, CDR3 DNA, CDR3 protein. D genes are given only for firm matches. Size is omitted from some rows. Given values are once, few, many or a class for expanded clones.

few,TRBD2,TRBV27,TRBJ2-3,TGTGCCAGCAGCCCCGGATGGCGGGGGGCTAGCACAGATACGCAGTATTTT,CASSPGWRGASTDTQYF
many,TRBD1,TRBV12-3/TRBV12-4,TRBJ2-1,TGTGCCAGCACCATCTCTCCGGGACAGGGAGATGGTTACGCATACAATGAGCAGTTCTTC,CASTISPGQGDGYAYNEQFF
many,TRBD2,TRBV6-4,TRBJ2-3,TGTGCCAGCAGTGATGGAGCGGGGGCTTCAGATACGCAGTATTTT,CASSDGAGASDTQYF
-,-,TRBV7-9,TRBJ2-1,TGTGCCAGCAGCTTATATGGTGAGCAGTTCTTC,CASSLYGEQFF
few,-,TRBV5-1,TRBJ1-2,TGCGCCAGCAGCTTGTACAGGGCTAACTATGGCTACACCTTC,CASSLYRANYGYTF
few,-,TRBV7-9,TRBJ1-1,TGTGCCAGCAGCTTCATGGAGATAGTGGAAGCTTTCTTT,CASSFMEIVEAFF
few,TRBD1,TRBV7-9,TRBJ2-1,TGTGCCAGCAACATGAGGGGGCAGCTTGAGCAGTTCTTC,CASNMRGQLEQFF
-,-,TRBV4-1,TRBJ2-7,TGCGCCAGCAGCCGAGTCGGCTCCTCCTACGAGCAGTACTTC,CASSRVGSSYEQYF
-,-,TRBV2,TRBJ2-7,TGTGCCAGCAGGGGCGGTCACTCCTACGAGCAGTACTTC,CASRGGHSYEQYF
-,TRBD2,TRBV12-3/TRBV12-4,TRBJ2-1,TGTGCCAGCAGTTTAGGAGCTAGCGGGGGTACCAATGAGCAGTTCTTC,CASSLGASGGTNEQFF
few,-,TRBV7-9,TRBJ2-1,TGTGCCAGCAAAACGGGCGGGCTGGATGAGCAGTTCTTC,CASKTGGLDEQFF
-,-,TRBV20-1,TRBJ1-1,TGCAGTGCCCGGCGCTTCACCGATGCGGACACTGAAGCTTTCTTT,CSARRFTDADTEAFF
-,TRBD2,TRBV7-3,TRBJ2-1,TGTGCCAGCAGTACTCGAGGGAGCGCGGGGGGTACCTACAATGAGCAGTTCTTC,CASSTRGSAGGTYNEQFF
-,-,TRBV28,TRBJ1-3,TGTGCCAGCAGTTTACCCGCGACGATGGAAGGAAACACCATATATTTT,CASSLPATMEGNTIYF
-,TRBD2,TRBV29-1,TRBJ2-5,TGCAGCGCCGTAGCGGGGGGGCCGAGAGCCCAGTACTTC,CSAVAGGPRAQYF
few,-,TRBV11-2,TRBJ2-2,TGTGCCAGCAGCTTAGTTCAGACGAACACCGGGGAGCTGTTTTTT,CASSLVQTNTGELFF
many,TRBD1,TRBV5-1,TRBJ2-1,TGCGCCAGCAGCACCGGGACAGGGAAAGATGAGCAGTTCTTC,CASSTGTGKDEQFF
few,TRBD1,TRBV27,TRBJ2-7,TGTGCCAGCAGCTTCGGACAGGGACCCTACGAGCAGTACTTC,CASSFGQGPYEQYF
-,-,TRBV12-3/TRBV12-4,TRBJ2-7,TGTGCCAGCAGTTTTTCCCACTCGAGCTCCTACGAGCAGTACTTC,CASSFSHSSSYEQYF
-,-,TRBV7-9,TRBJ2-7,TGTGCCAGCAGCCCCCCACCCCCAGGGATTTTCTACGAGCAGTACTTC,CASSPPPPGIFYEQYF
-,TRBD2,TRBV2,TRBJ2-5,TGTGCCAGCAAGGCTAGCGGGGAAGAGACCCAGTACTTC,CASKASGEETQYF
few,-,TRBV6-5,TRBJ1-2,TGTGCCAGCAGTTATGGTGTTGGGGGCTACACCTTC,CASSYGVGGYTF
many,-,TRBV6-5,TRBJ2-7,TGTGCCAGCCACCCTTCCGACGTGGGGGTTTACGAGCAGTACTTC,CASHPSDVGVYEQYF
-,-,TRBV3-1,TRBJ2-5,TGTGCCAGCAGCCAATGGGACTTGCTACAAGAAAGGACCCAGTACTTC,CASSQWDLLQERTQYF
few,TRBD1,TRBV6-5,TRBJ1-5,TGTGCCAGCAGCCACGGGACAGGGGGCGAAGGGAACAATCAGCCCCAGCATTTT,CASSHGTGGEGNNQPQHF
few,-,TRBV4-1,TRBJ1-4,TGCGCCAGCAGCCAAGGGAACAGGATTACAACTAATGAAAAACTGTTTTTT,CASSQGNRITTNEKLFF
few,TRBD1,TRBV12-3/TRBV12-4,TRBJ1-1,TGTGCCAGCAGTTTGGGCAGGGGGCGTGAAGCTTTCTTT,CASSLGRGREAFF
-,-,TRBV4-1,TRBJ2-3,TGCGCCAGCAGCCAAGAACGGGGGCCGACAGATACGCAGTATTTT,CASSQERGPTDTQYF
-,-,TRBV12-3/TRBV12-4,TRBJ1-1,TGTGCCAGCAGCCCCGTCGGGTTGGGGACTGAAGCTTTCTTT,CASSPVGLGTEAFF
few,-,TRBV6-2/TRBV6-3,TRBJ1-2,TGTGCCAGCACCGAGGCTCAGGGGCCCTATGGCTACACCTTC,CASTEAQGPYGYTF
-,-,TRBV13,TRBJ2-7,TGTGCCAGCAGCCCCACCGGGGAGCAGTACTTC,CASSPTGEQYF
few,-,TRBV7-8,TRBJ2-3,TGTGCCAGCCAACTCCCCCGGGTCCTGAGCACAGATACGCAGTATTTT,CASQLPRVLSTDTQYF
many,-,TRBV6-2/TRBV6-3,TRBJ2-1,TGTGCCAGCAGTTTGGGACTGTACAATGAGCAGTTCTTC,CASSLGLYNEQFF
few,-,TRBV6-2/TRBV6-3,TRBJ2-1,TGTGCCAGCAGTGCCGACGGCGTGGGGACTGAGCAGTTCTTC,CASSADGVGTEQFF
few,-,TRBV7-3,TRBJ2-5,TGTGCCAGCAGCTTAGGAGCCCGGGCCCAAGAGACCCAGTACTTC,CASSLGARAQETQYF
few,TRBD1,TRBV19,TRBJ1-1,TGTGCCAGTAGTATCCCGAGACAGGGATACACTGAAGCTTTCTTT,CASSIPRQGYTEAFF
-,TRBD2,TRBV4-2,TRBJ2-1,TGTGCCAGCAGCCAAGATAGCGGGGGGCCCAATGAGCAGTTCTTC,CASSQDSGGPNEQFF